This record looks at one TCR beta chain sequence and its context. This record comes from a study of blood T cell repertoires in COVID-19. Turning to the study itself: The United States, Italy and Spain were the sources of the acute and convalescent COVID-19 samples. From T cells, B-cell-depleted T cells, or PBMCs came the material, which was cDNA or gDNA.

The CDR3 runs 16 residues. Trimming pared 2 bases from V and 5 bases from J, leaving 18 bases between. Per germline, CDR1 MNHNS and CDR2 SASEGT. Authors' data handling: Reference gene primer amplification in the assay estimated nucleated cell counts. The method was immunoSEQ multiplex PCR; TCRdb's version includes in-frame clones alone and lacks a portion of them. V, J and clone size were drawn from that table, and D and trimming were deduced from the DNA. The sample yields about 120,000 clones, about 88% seen once. The TCR was taken from a woman of 80 years or more with acute or convalescent COVID-19. This chain connects TRBV6-1 to TRBJ1-2; TRBD1 is a possible D gene (6 bases). Sequenced sample: peripheral blood. The CDR3 loop is CASSESGPTGVYGYTF. The CDR3 DNA follows: TGTGCCAGCAGTGAATCAGGGCCGACAGGAGTTTATGGCTACACCTTC.